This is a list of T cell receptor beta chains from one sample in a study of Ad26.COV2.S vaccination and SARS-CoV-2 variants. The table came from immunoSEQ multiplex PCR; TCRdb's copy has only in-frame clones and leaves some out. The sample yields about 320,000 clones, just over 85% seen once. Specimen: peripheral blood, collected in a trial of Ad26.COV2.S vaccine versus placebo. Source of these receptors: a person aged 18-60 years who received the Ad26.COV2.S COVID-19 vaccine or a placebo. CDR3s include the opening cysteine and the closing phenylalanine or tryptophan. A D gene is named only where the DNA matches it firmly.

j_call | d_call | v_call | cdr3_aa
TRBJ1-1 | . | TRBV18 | CASKSYTEAFF
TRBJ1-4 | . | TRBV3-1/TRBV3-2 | CASSQKSLVFNEKLFF
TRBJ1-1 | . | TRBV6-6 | CASSYGVIRDTEAFF
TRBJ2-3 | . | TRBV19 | CASSSADTQYF
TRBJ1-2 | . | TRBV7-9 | CASSLGGSQTASGYTF
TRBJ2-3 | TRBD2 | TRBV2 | CASSRDGTSGETDTQYF
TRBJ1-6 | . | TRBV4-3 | CASSLNRDKNSPLHF
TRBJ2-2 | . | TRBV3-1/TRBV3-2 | CASSRLELDTGELFF
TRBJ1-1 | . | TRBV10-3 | CAISVNREGTEAFF
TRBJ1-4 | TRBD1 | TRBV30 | CAWSPGTGDSEKLFF
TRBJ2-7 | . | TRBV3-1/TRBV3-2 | CASSQGSEQYF
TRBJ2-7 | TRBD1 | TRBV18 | CASSPSGTGTYEQYF